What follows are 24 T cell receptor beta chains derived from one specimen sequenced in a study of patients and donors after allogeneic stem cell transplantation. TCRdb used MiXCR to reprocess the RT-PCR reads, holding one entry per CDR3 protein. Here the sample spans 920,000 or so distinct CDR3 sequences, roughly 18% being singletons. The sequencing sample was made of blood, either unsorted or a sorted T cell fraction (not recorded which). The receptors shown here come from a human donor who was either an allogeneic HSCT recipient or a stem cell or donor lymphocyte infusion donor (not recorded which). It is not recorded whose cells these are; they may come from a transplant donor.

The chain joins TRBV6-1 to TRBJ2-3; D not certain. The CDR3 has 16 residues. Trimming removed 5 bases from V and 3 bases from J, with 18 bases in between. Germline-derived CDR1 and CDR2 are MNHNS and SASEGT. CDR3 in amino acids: CASSPPRFPFTDTQYF. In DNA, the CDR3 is TGTGCCAGCAGTCCTCCCCGGTTCCCCTTTACAGATACGCAGTATTTT.

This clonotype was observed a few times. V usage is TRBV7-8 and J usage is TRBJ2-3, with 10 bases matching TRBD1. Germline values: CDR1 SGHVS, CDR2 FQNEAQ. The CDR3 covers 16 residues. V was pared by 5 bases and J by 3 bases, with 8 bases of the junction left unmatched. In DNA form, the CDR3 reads TGTGCCAGCAGCGGCCCGGGACAGGGGACGACAGATACGCAGTATTTT. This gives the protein CASSGPGQGTTDTQYF.

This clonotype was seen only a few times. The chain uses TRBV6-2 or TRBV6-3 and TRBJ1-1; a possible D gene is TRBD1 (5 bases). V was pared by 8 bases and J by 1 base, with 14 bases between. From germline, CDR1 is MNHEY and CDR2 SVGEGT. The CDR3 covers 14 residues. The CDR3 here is CASSKGVRNTEAFF. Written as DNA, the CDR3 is TGTGCCAGCTCGAAAGGGGTCCGGAACACTGAAGCTTTCTTT.

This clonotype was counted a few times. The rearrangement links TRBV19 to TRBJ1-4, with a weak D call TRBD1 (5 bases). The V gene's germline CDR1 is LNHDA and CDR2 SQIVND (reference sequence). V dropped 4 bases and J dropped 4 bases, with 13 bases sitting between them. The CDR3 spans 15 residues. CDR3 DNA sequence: TGTGCCAGTAGTACGGGACGGTCCTTTAATGAAAAACTGTTTTTT. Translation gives CASSTGRSFNEKLFF.

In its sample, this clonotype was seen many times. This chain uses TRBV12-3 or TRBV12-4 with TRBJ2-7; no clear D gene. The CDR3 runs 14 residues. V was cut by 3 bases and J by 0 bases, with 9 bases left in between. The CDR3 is CASSFTESSYEQYF. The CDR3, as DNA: TGTGCCAGCAGTTTTACGGAGAGCTCCTACGAGCAGTACTTC.

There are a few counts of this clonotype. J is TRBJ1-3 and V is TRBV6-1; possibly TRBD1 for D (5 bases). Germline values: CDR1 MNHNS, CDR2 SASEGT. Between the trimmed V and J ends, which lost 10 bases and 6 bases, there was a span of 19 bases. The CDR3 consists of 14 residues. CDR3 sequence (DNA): TGTGCCACCCTTTCCCCCAGGGTGGTAAACACCATATATTTT. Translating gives CATLSPRVVNTIYF.

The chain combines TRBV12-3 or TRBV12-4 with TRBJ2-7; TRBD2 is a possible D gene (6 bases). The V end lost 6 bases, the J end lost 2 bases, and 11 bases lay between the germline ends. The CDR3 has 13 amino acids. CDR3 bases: TGTGCCAGCAGCCGCGGGACTCCCTACGAGCAGTACTTC. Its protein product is CASSRGTPYEQYF.

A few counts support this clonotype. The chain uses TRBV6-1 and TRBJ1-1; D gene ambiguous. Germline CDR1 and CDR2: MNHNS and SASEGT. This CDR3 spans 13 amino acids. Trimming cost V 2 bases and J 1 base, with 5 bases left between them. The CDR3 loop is CASSEPQNTEAFF. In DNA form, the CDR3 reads TGTGCCAGCAGTGAACCCCAGAACACTGAAGCTTTCTTT.

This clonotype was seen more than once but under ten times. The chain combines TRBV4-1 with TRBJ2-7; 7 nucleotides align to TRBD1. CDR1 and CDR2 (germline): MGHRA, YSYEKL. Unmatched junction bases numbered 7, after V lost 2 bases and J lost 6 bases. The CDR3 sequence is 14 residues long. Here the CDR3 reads CASSQPGQTGEQYF. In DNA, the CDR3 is TGCGCCAGCAGCCAACCGGGACAGACTGGCGAGCAGTACTTC.

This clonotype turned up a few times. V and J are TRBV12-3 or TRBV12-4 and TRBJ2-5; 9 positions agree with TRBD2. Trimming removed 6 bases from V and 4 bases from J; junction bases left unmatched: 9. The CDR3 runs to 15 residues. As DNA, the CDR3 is TGTGCCAGCAGACCGTTAGGCGGGGGGGCAGAGACCCAGTACTTC. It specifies CASRPLGGGAETQYF.

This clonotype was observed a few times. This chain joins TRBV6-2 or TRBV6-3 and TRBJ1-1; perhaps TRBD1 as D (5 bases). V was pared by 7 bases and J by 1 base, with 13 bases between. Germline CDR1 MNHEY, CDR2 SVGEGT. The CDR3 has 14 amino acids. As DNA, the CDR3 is TGTGCCAGCAATCGGGACGGGAAGAACACTGAAGCTTTCTTT. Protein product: CASNRDGKNTEAFF.

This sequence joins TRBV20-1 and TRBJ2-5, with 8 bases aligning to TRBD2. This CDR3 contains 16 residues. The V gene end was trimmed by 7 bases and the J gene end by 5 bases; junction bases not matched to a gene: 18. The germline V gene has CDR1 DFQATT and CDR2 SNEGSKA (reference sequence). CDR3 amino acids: CSVGTLAGRLKETQYF. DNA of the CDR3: TGCAGTGTTGGAACCTTAGCGGGGCGTCTAAAGGAGACCCAGTACTTC.

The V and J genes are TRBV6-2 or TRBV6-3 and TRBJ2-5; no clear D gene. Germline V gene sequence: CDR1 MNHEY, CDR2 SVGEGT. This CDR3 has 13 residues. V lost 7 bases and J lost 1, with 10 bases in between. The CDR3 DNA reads TGTGCCAGCACCAGGAACCTCCAAGAGACCCAGTACTTC. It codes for CASTRNLQETQYF.

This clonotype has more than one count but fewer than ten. The DNA for the CDR3 is TGTGCCAGCAGCCAACCGGGACAGGGGGCGGTCTATGGCTACACCTTC. It encodes CASSQPGQGAVYGYTF. The chain employs TRBV4-2 and TRBJ1-2, with TRBD1 identical over 12 bases. V lost 2 bases and J lost 4; bases outside the gene matches: 5. In germline, CDR1 is LGHNA, CDR2 YNFKEQ. This CDR3 region has 16 residues.

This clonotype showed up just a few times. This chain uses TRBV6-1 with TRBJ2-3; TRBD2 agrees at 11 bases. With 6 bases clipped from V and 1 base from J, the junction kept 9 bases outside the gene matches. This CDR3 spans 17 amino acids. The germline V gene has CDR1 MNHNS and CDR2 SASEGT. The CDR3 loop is CASSRSSGGGRTDTQYF. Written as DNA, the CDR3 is TGTGCCAGCAGCCGGAGTAGCGGGGGGGGCCGCACAGATACGCAGTATTTT.

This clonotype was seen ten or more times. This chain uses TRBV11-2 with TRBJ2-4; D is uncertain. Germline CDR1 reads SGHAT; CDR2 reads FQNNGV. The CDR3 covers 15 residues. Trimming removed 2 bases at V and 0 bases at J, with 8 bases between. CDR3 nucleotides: TGTGCCAGCAGCTTACAAGCCTTAGCCAAAAACATTCAGTACTTC. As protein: CASSLQALAKNIQYF.

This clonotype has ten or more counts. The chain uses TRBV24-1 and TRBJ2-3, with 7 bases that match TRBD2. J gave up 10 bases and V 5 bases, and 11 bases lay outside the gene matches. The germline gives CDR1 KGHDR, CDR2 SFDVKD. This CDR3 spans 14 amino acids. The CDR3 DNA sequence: TGTGCCACCAGTGTAGGGACTACCCCTGATCCGCAGTATTTT. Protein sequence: CATSVGTTPDPQYF.

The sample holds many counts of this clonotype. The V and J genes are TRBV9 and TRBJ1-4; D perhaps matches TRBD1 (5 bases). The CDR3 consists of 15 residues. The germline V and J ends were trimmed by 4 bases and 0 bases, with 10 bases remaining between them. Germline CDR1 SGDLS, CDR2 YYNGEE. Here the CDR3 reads CASSPAGATNEKLFF. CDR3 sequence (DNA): TGTGCCAGCAGCCCGGCGGGGGCAACTAATGAAAAACTGTTTTTT.

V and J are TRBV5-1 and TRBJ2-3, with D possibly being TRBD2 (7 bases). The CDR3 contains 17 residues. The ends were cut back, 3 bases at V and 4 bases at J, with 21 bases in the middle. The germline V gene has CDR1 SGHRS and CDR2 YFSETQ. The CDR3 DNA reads TGCGCCAGCAGCTCACGAATCACGGGGGGCGATGCAGATACGCAGTATTTT. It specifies CASSSRITGGDADTQYF. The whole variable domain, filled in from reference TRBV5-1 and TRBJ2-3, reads KAGVTQTPRYLIKTRGQQVTLSCSPISGHRSVSWYQQTPGQGLQFLFEYFSETQRNKGNFPGRFSGRQFSNSRSEMNVSTLELGDSALYLCASSSRITGGDADTQYFGPGTRLTVL.

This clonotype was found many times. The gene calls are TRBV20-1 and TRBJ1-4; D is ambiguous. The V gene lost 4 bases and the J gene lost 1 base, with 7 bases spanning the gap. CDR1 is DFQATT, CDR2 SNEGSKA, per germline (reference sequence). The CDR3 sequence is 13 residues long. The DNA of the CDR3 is TGCAGTGCTACCACTGGAACTAATGAAAAACTGTTTTTT. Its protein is CSATTGTNEKLFF.

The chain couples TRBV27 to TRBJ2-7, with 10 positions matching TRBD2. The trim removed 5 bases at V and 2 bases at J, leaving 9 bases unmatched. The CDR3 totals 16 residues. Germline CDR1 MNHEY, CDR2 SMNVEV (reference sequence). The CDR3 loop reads CASSRLAGGQTYEQYF. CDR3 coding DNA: TGTGCCAGCAGTCGCTTAGCGGGGGGCCAAACCTACGAGCAGTACTTC.

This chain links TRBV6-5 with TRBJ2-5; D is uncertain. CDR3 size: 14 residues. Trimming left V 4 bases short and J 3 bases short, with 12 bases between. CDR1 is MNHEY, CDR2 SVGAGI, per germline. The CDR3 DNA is TGTGCCAGCAGTTGGGGTGACTCAAAAGAGACCCAGTACTTC. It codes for CASSWGDSKETQYF.

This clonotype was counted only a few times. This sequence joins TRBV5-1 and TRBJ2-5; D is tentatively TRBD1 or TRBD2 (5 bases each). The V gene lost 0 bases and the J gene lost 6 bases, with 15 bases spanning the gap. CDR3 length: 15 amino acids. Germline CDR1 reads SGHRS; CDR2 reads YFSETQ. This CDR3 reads CASSLVADGAKTQYF. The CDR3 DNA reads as TGCGCCAGCAGCTTGGTTGCAGACGGGGCGAAGACCCAGTACTTC. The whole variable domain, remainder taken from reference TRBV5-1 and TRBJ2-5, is KAGVTQTPRYLIKTRGQQVTLSCSPISGHRSVSWYQQTPGQGLQFLFEYFSETQRNKGNFPGRFSGRQFSNSRSEMNVSTLELGDSALYLCASSLVADGAKTQYFGPGTRLLVL.

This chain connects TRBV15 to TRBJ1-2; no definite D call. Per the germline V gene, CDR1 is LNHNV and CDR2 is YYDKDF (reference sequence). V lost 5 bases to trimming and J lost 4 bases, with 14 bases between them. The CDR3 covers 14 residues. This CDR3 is CATSPSGQAYGYTF. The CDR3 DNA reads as TGTGCCACCAGCCCCTCCGGCCAGGCCTATGGCTACACCTTC. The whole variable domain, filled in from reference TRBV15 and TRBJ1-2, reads DAMVIQNPRYQVTQFGKPVTLSCSQTLNHNVMYWYQQKSSQAPKLLFHYYDKDFNNEADTPDNFQSRRPNTSFCFLDIRSPGLGDTAMYLCATSPSGQAYGYTFGSGTRLTVV.